A single sample is the source of the 17 T cell receptor beta chains below, sequenced in a study of cytomegalovirus exposure and HLA in healthy donors. Here immunoSEQ multiplex PCR was the method, and the copy in TCRdb shows in-frame clones only, minus some. In the table there are about 310,000 clones, around 90% of which are singletons. Sequenced: PBMCs. All receptors derive from a man younger than 45 in good health and CMV-seronegative.

This clone was observed a handful of times. V and J are TRBV27 and TRBJ1-5; D is unresolved. The CDR3 is 19 residues long. The V gene's germline CDR1 is MNHEY and CDR2 SMNVEV (reference sequence). V gave up 2 bases and J gave up 1 base, with 21 bases separating them. The CDR3 sequence is CASSLRVSGGGLSNQPQHF. The DNA for the CDR3 is TGTGCCAGCAGTTTAAGGGTCTCTGGCGGAGGGCTAAGCAATCAGCCCCAGCATTTT.

The rearrangement uses TRBV12-2 and TRBJ2-1; the tabulated D call, TRBD2, remains unverified against the DNA. TRBV12-2 is a recognized pseudogene. The CDR3 loop spans 15 amino acids. The CDR3 loop reads CASRESPGYYNEQFF. The CDR3 DNA follows: TGTGCAAGTCGGGAGAGCCCGGGGTATTACAATGAGCAGTTCTTC.

The chain is built from TRBV4-2 and TRBJ2-7; TRBD2 matches 10 bases. This CDR3 is built from 15 residues. V was clipped by 5 bases and J by 0 bases; unmatched bases: 4. Per the germline V gene, CDR1 is LGHNA and CDR2 is YNFKEQ. The chain's CDR3 is CASSRTSGSSYEQYF. As DNA, the CDR3 is TGTGCCAGCAGCAGGACTAGCGGAAGCTCCTACGAGCAGTACTTC.

The J gene is TRBJ1-5, the V gene TRBV4-1; the D is unclear. Germline V gene data show CDR1 as MGHRA and CDR2 as YSYEKL. The CDR3 consists of 14 residues. The ends were cut back, 5 bases at V and 0 bases at J, with 8 bases in the middle. CDR3 bases: TGCGCCAGCAGCAAAGGGCCTAGCAATCAGCCCCAGCATTTT. Its translation is CASSKGPSNQPQHF.

This rearrangement joins TRBV19 to TRBJ2-3, with 9 bases aligning to TRBD1. CDR1 and CDR2 (germline): LNHDA, SQIVND (reference sequence). The CDR3 spans 14 residues. V lost 6 bases, J lost 3 bases, and 4 bases stayed unmatched. The CDR3 DNA is TGTGCCAGTAGAAAGACAGGGGGAACAGATACGCAGTATTTT. It specifies CASRKTGGTDTQYF.

The chain links TRBV10-3 to TRBJ2-3; D is perhaps TRBD1 (5 bases). The length of the CDR3 is 17 residues. The V end was cut by 3 bases, the J end by 4 bases, with 20 bases between. The germline V gene encodes CDR1 ENHRY and CDR2 SYGVKD. In nucleotides, the CDR3 is TGTGCCATCAGTGACGGGTGGGGAACCACGACAGCAGATACGCAGTATTTT. Translated: CAISDGWGTTTADTQYF.

The chain is built from TRBV5-6 and TRBJ2-2; D is perhaps TRBD2 (5 bases). Trimming removed 2 bases from V and 6 bases from J, with 14 bases in between. Germline CDR1 SGHDT, CDR2 YYEEEE. There are 15 residues in the CDR3. The CDR3 region has the DNA TGTGCCAGCAGCTTAGCAGGACGGCGGGCCGGGGAGCTGTTTTTT. Translated: CASSLAGRRAGELFF.

The V call is TRBV6-1, the J call TRBJ2-3, with 7 bases fitting TRBD1. Trimming removed 0 bases from V and 5 bases from J; junction bases left unmatched: 14. CDR1 and CDR2 (germline): MNHNS, SASEGT. The CDR3 spans 18 residues. The CDR3 spells CASSEAWLTSGGRDTQYF. For the CDR3, the DNA is TGTGCCAGCAGTGAAGCTTGGTTAACGTCAGGGGGTAGAGATACGCAGTATTTT.

The CDR3 region is CASRAKQGGVDEQYF. CDR3 DNA: TGTGCCAGCAGAGCGAAACAGGGGGGGGTTGACGAGCAGTACTTC. The chain combines TRBV11-2 with TRBJ2-7, with a weak D call TRBD1 (8 bases). The CDR3 is 15 residues long. Germline CDR1 and CDR2: SGHAT and FQNNGV. Deletions cut 6 bases from V and 5 bases from J, with 20 bases between.

The chain carries TRBV7-6 and TRBJ2-7, with 10 positions matching TRBD2. This CDR3 is built from 15 residues. The V gene end was trimmed by 1 base and the J gene end by 4 bases; junction bases not matched to a gene: 4. In germline, CDR1 is SGHVS, CDR2 FNYEAQ. CDR3 bases: TGTGCCAGCAGCTTAGGAGGGACTAGCGCATACGAGCAGTACTTC. It encodes CASSLGGTSAYEQYF.

The genes are TRBV18 and TRBJ1-6; 8 nucleotides agree with TRBD1. J gave up 4 bases and V 2 bases, and 4 bases lay outside the gene matches. The CDR3 sequence is 16 residues long. The germline V gene encodes CDR1 KGHSH and CDR2 LQKENI. This CDR3 is CASSPGQGVYNSPLHF. CDR3 nucleotide sequence: TGTGCCAGCTCACCAGGACAGGGAGTATATAATTCACCCCTCCACTTT.

The CDR3 sequence: CASSELAGGPADTQYF. The CDR3 DNA reads as TGTGCCAGCAGTGAACTAGCGGGGGGGCCTGCAGATACGCAGTATTTT. The chain uses TRBV25-1 and TRBJ2-3; 12 bases fit TRBD2. CDR1 and CDR2 from the germline V gene are MGHDK and SYGVNS. The junction had 4 bases not matched to a gene; V was cut back by 2 bases and J by 4 bases. The CDR3 is 16 residues long.

This chain joins TRBV7-8 and TRBJ2-3, with a possible D match to TRBD1 (6 bases). Trimming stripped 1 base from V and 2 bases from J, with 16 bases between. Germline CDR1 reads SGHVS; CDR2 reads FQNEAQ. This CDR3 has 17 amino acids. The CDR3 sequence: CASSLVHTGYITDTQYF. CDR3 sequence (DNA): TGTGCCAGCAGCTTAGTACATACAGGGTATATCACAGATACGCAGTATTTT.

CDR3 DNA sequence: TGTGCCAGCTCACCAACAGGGATTGGAAACACCATATATTTT. This sequence encodes CASSPTGIGNTIYF. The rearrangement links TRBV18 to TRBJ1-3; D may be TRBD1 (6 bases). The CDR3 length is 14 residues. The V end was cut by 2 bases, the J end by 3 bases, with 8 bases between. The V gene's germline CDR1 is KGHSH and CDR2 LQKENI. The full variable domain, with the rest looked up from reference TRBV18 and TRBJ1-3, is NAGVMQNPRHLVRRRGQEARLRCSPMKGHSHVYWYRQLPEEGLKFMVYLQKENIIDESGMPKERFSAEFPKEGPSILRIQQVVRGDSAAYFCASSPTGIGNTIYFGEGSWLTVV.

The chain links TRBV19 to TRBJ1-4; D unresolved. This CDR3 contains 14 residues. Germline loops: CDR1 LNHDA, CDR2 SQIVND (reference sequence). V was cut by 6 bases and J by 8 bases, with 16 bases left in between. The chain's CDR3 is CASSPREVGEKLFF. The CDR3 DNA is TGTGCCAGTAGCCCGAGGGAGGTTGGAGAAAAACTGTTTTTT. The full variable domain, its missing parts supplied by reference TRBV19 and TRBJ1-4, is DGGITQSPKYLFRKEGQNVTLSCEQNLNHDAMYWYRQDPGQGLRLIYYSQIVNDFQKGDIAEGYSVSREKKESFPLTVTSAQKNPTAFYLCASSPREVGEKLFFGSGTQLSVL.

The rearrangement joins TRBV6-1 to TRBJ1-2; 7 positions match TRBD1. Germline V gene sequence: CDR1 MNHNS, CDR2 SASEGT. V lost 5 bases and J lost 8; bases outside the gene matches: 8. This CDR3 has 13 amino acids. The CDR3 sequence is CASSSTGAAGYTF. The DNA for the CDR3 is TGTGCCAGCAGTTCCACAGGGGCAGCCGGCTACACCTTC.

The V gene is TRBV18, the J gene TRBJ1-4, with 7 bases identical to TRBD1. The V and J ends lost 6 bases and 5 bases, in that order; junction bases with no gene match: 12. This CDR3 has 16 residues. Per germline, CDR1 KGHSH and CDR2 LQKENI. CDR3 loop: CASSPGSGTENEKLFF. For the CDR3, the DNA is TGTGCCAGCTCCCCGGGTTCCGGGACAGAAAATGAAAAACTGTTTTTT.